The sequence of this TCR beta chain was determined in a study of T cells in Graves' hyperthyroidism and ophthalmopathy. Study observations and caveats: For ophthalmopathy, model prediction preceded onset by a median approximately 6 months.

Stability of Graves' hyperthyroidism was defined as absent ophthalmopathy progression within 18 months. Based on clinical symptoms, serum thyroxine and TRAb, thyroid ultrasound and orbital computed tomography, diagnoses were reached. Using RNA transcripts as the source, TCR beta CDR3 regions were amplified. The HTBI primer set served for first-round RT-PCR of the TCR CDR3. TCRdb independently ran MiXCR on the multiplex PCR reads; one entry per CDR3 protein. The data show 500,000 to 600,000 distinct CDR3 sequences, with about half seen just once and around 7.7% held by the top ten. The CDR3 contains 13 residues. V dropped 7 bases and J dropped 3; count of bases not matched to a gene: 7. The germline V gene encodes CDR1 SQVTM and CDR2 ANQGSEA. As concerns this clonotype: The target antigen is unknown.

The TCR sequence derives from a woman aged 18-29 years with Graves' hyperthyroidism. The chain has TRBV29-1 and TRBJ1-1, with 8 bases aligning to TRBD1. Sequenced sample: peripheral blood or thyroid tissue (not recorded which). CDR3 sequence (DNA): TGCAGCGGAGTAGACAGGGGTGACACTGAAGCTTTCTTT. Its protein is CSGVDRGDTEAFF.